This T cell receptor (beta chain) was recorded in a study of OX40 agonist ivuxolimab in advanced cancers. CDR3 length: 15 amino acids. V lost 0 bases, J lost 3 bases, and 11 bases lay in between. The germline CDR1 and CDR2 sequences are LGHNA and YSLEER. Measured with immunoSEQ multiplex PCR; TCRdb has only the in-frame clones, and not every one. The sample lists roughly 61,000 clones, approximately 90% occurring once. There are a few counts of this clone. This clonotype originated in an adult with an advanced solid tumor such as melanoma, head and neck, liver or kidney cancer. The chain uses TRBV4-3 and TRBJ1-1, with no clear D. Specimen: CD4+ or CD8+ T cells sorted from blood, collected in a trial of the OX40 agonist ivuxolimab. The CDR3 protein is CASSQDRRRYTEAFF. DNA of the CDR3: TGCGCCAGCAGCCAAGATCGACGGCGGTACACTGAAGCTTTCTTT.